A selection of T cell receptor beta chains follows, all from one sample in a study of T cells in Graves' hyperthyroidism and ophthalmopathy. TCRdb redid the calling of the multiplex PCR reads with MiXCR, one entry per CDR3 protein. The table lists about 290,000 distinct CDR3 sequences, 10% to 15% of them singletons. The sequenced material came from blood. Source of these receptors: a woman in her 30s with Graves' hyperthyroidism that later progressed to Graves' ophthalmopathy. Each CDR3 is given with its conserved first and last residue. The D gene is left open where the match is weak. Clone size appears in some rows only: once, few, many, or a class for an expanded clone.

clone_size j_call cdr3_length d_call v_call cdr3_nt cdr3_aa
many TRBJ2-5 15 TRBD2 TRBV3-1 TGTGCCAGCAGCCAAGGGACTAGCGACAAAGAGACCCAGTACTTC CASSQGTSDKETQYF
many TRBJ2-7 15 TRBD2 TRBV7-9 TGTGCCAGCAGCTTAGAGCGGGAGGGCCAGGTCGAGCAGTACTTC CASSLEREGQVEQYF
many TRBJ2-7 12 - TRBV12-3/TRBV12-4 TGTGCCAGCAGTTTCGAGAGCTACGAGCAGTACTTC CASSFESYEQYF
many TRBJ2-7 15 TRBD2 TRBV3-1 TGTGCCAGCAGCCTGGGACTAGCGGGAGTCCACGAGCAGTACTTC CASSLGLAGVHEQYF
many TRBJ1-1 14 - TRBV7-2 TGTGCCAGCAGGTCGGGACCGGGTGGCACTGAAGCTTTCTTT CASRSGPGGTEAFF
- TRBJ1-1 14 - TRBV5-1 TGCGCCAGCAGCAGAGGGAGGGAGGACACTGAAGCTTTCTTT CASSRGREDTEAFF
many TRBJ2-1 15 TRBD2 TRBV27 TGTGCCAGCAGTTTAGTGCTAGCGGGAGGCAATGAGCAGTTCTTC CASSLVLAGGNEQFF
many TRBJ1-2 13 TRBD1 TRBV27 TGTGCCAGCAGTTTATCGGCAGGGGGAGGCTACACCTTC CASSLSAGGGYTF
many TRBJ2-1 11 - TRBV5-4 TGTGCCAGCAGCTTGAGGGATGAGCAGTTCTTC CASSLRDEQFF
- TRBJ2-1 13 TRBD2 TRBV10-2 TGCGCCAGCAGTGTCGGGAGGGGCAATGAGCAGTTCTTC CASSVGRGNEQFF
few TRBJ1-1 18 TRBD1 TRBV7-9 TGTGCCAGCAGCTTAGGGGACAGGGAGGGGTGGGCTGGCACTGAAGCTTTCTTT CASSLGDREGWAGTEAFF
many TRBJ2-3 15 - TRBV2 TGTGCCAGCCCTAGTGGGTTTGATAGCACAGATACGCAGTATTTT CASPSGFDSTDTQYF
many TRBJ2-2 13 - TRBV12-3/TRBV12-4 TGTGCCAGCAGGCGGACAGATGCCGGGGAGCTGTTTTTT CASRRTDAGELFF
many TRBJ2-1 14 - TRBV7-2 TGTGCCAGCAGCCTGCCAGTGATGGCAGGAGAGCAGTTCTTC CASSLPVMAGEQFF
many TRBJ2-7 15 TRBD2 TRBV13 TGTGCCAGCAGCCAGTATAGCGGGTCACGCTACGAGCAGTACTTC CASSQYSGSRYEQYF
- TRBJ2-2 16 TRBD2 TRBV27 TGTGCCAGCAGTCCGGCGGGGACTAGCGGGAGTCGGGAGCTGTTTTTT CASSPAGTSGSRELFF
- TRBJ2-2 15 - TRBV20-1 TGCAGTGCTTCCCCCGGGATCGGGTCGTCCGGGGAGCTGTTTTTT CSASPGIGSSGELFF
- TRBJ2-2 13 - TRBV4-1 TGCGCCAGCAGCCGCGACGGAGCCGGGGAGCTGTTTTTT CASSRDGAGELFF
- TRBJ1-1 14 - TRBV5-8 TGTGCCAGCAGCACGTGGACACAGAACACTGAAGCTTTCTTT CASSTWTQNTEAFF
many TRBJ2-3 15 - TRBV13 TGTGCCAGCAGCTTGCCCAGCGGATCAGCCAGGCCGCAGTATTTT CASSLPSGSARPQYF
- TRBJ2-7 14 TRBD1 TRBV4-1 TGCGCCAGCAGCCTTGGGACAGCACTCTACGAGCAGTACTTC CASSLGTALYEQYF
many TRBJ1-1 14 - TRBV7-2 TGTGCCAGCAGCTTGGGAGGGGCCTGGACTGAAGCTTTCTTT CASSLGGAWTEAFF
many TRBJ2-7 14 - TRBV2 TGTGCCAGCACGAACCTCGAGGCAGCCTACGAGCAGTACTTC CASTNLEAAYEQYF
many TRBJ1-2 12 - TRBV20-1 TGCAGTGCCTTTGCAGTTGGCTATGGCTACACCTTC CSAFAVGYGYTF
few TRBJ1-6 13 - TRBV9 TGTGCCAGCAGCACCCGGGCCGATTCACCCCTCCACTTT CASSTRADSPLHF
few TRBJ2-7 13 - TRBV6-1 TGTGCCAGCGACAACTCAGGGACCCACGAGCAGTACTTC CASDNSGTHEQYF
few TRBJ2-3 14 - TRBV4-1 TGCGCCAGCAGCCAAGATAGGGTCACAGATACGCAGTATTTT CASSQDRVTDTQYF
few TRBJ2-3 17 TRBD1 TRBV7-9 TGTGCCCGCAGCTCATACAGGGGGCGGGGAAGCACAGATACGCAGTATTTT CARSSYRGRGSTDTQYF
many TRBJ2-7 13 - TRBV12-3/TRBV12-4 TGTGCCAGCAGTTTCCAGACAACCTACGAGCAGTACTTC CASSFQTTYEQYF
many TRBJ2-2 11 - TRBV28 TGTGCCAGTCGCGATGGGACCCGGCTGTTTTTT CASRDGTRLFF
many TRBJ1-6 15 TRBD1 TRBV7-2 TGTGCCAGCAGCTTAGGGGGGACAGCTAATTCACCCCTCCACTTT CASSLGGTANSPLHF
many TRBJ2-5 14 - TRBV7-8 TGTGCCAGCAGCTTAGGGGCCACCAAAGAGACCCAGTACTTC CASSLGATKETQYF
many TRBJ2-3 14 - TRBV5-4 TGTGCCAGCAGCCGGGAAGCTAGCACAGATACGCAGTATTTT CASSREASTDTQYF
few TRBJ2-5 18 TRBD1 TRBV9 TGTGCCAGCAGCGTAGGAGTGGTGACAGGGGCGATCCAAGAGACCCAGTACTTC CASSVGVVTGAIQETQYF
many TRBJ1-1 15 - TRBV5-4 TGTGCCAGCAGCTTCGGCCGGCGGGAAGGCACTGAAGCTTTCTTT CASSFGRREGTEAFF
- TRBJ2-5 17 TRBD2 TRBV7-9 TGTGCCAGCTCTACAATAGGACTAGCGGGGTACCAAGAGACCCAGTACTTC CASSTIGLAGYQETQYF
many TRBJ2-3 15 TRBD1 TRBV18 TGTGCCAGCTCACCACGGACAGGGGGGCTGGATACGCAGTATTTT CASSPRTGGLDTQYF
many TRBJ2-1 14 TRBD2 TRBV20-1 TGCAGTGCTAGAGATCGGGGACTACCCAATGAGCAGTTCTTC CSARDRGLPNEQFF
many TRBJ2-7 15 TRBD2 TRBV6-5 TGTGCCAGCAGTTACTCGCTCGAGCGGGAGTACGAGCAGTACTTC CASSYSLEREYEQYF
many TRBJ2-3 17 TRBD1 TRBV7-2 TGTGCCAGCAGCTTAGTCGGCCAGGGGGCACCCACAGATACGCAGTATTTT CASSLVGQGAPTDTQYF
many TRBJ2-3 12 - TRBV7-6 TGTGCCAGCAGCTTAATGACAGATACGCAGTATTTT CASSLMTDTQYF
once TRBJ2-3 18 TRBD2 TRBV7-2 TGTGCCAGCAGCCCTCCGGGTAGACTAGCGGGAAAAGCAGATACGCAGTATTTT CASSPPGRLAGKADTQYF
few TRBJ1-2 13 - TRBV5-1 TGCGCCAGCAGCTTGGCCCCTCCGAATGGCTACACCTTC CASSLAPPNGYTF
many TRBJ1-1 13 - TRBV20-1 TGCAGTGCTAGAGATTTGGGGGCGACTCAAGCTTTCTTT CSARDLGATQAFF
many TRBJ2-1 15 - TRBV7-8 TGTGCCAGCAGATCTCAAGTTGGCACCTACAATGAGCAGTTCTTC CASRSQVGTYNEQFF
- TRBJ1-5 14 - TRBV20-1 TGCAGTGCTAGAGTGTCAACAGTTAATCAGCCCCAGCATTTT CSARVSTVNQPQHF
few TRBJ2-7 12 - TRBV10-3 TGTGCCACCGCAGGGGCGTCCTACGAGCAGTACTTC CATAGASYEQYF
many TRBJ2-1 15 - TRBV29-1 TGCAGCGTTGAAATCTGGCAGGGAGGAATCGATGAGCAGTTCTTC CSVEIWQGGIDEQFF
many TRBJ2-1 13 - TRBV28 TGTGCCAGCACCAGGTTAACGGACAATGAGCAGTTCTTC CASTRLTDNEQFF
many TRBJ1-2 15 - TRBV6-1 TGTGCCAGCAGTGAAGCGGTGGCAGGCGCTAATGGCTACACCTTC CASSEAVAGANGYTF